These 10 T cell receptor beta chains came from one sample sequenced in a study of shared clonotypes between healthy human individuals. Profiled with immunoSEQ multiplex PCR; TCRdb holds only in-frame clones, not every one. The sample includes hundreds of thousands of clones, about 91% of them seen just once. CD45RO-negative cells were positively selected for CCR7, leaving out terminally differentiated effector memory CD45RA+ cells. Sequenced input: naive CD8+ T cells sorted from blood. The source is a man aged 30-40 years in good health.

The chain recombines TRBV2 with TRBJ2-3; 8 bases are shared with TRBD2. Germline CDR1 and CDR2: SNHLY and FYNNEI. The ends lost 7 bases at V and 2 bases at J; junction bases unmatched: 8. The CDR3 extends over 15 amino acids. CDR3 in DNA: TGTGCCAGCAAGGGGAGCGGGAGCCCCACAGATACGCAGTATTTT. Residues: CASKGSGSPTDTQYF.

This sequence joins TRBV10-3 and TRBJ2-7; D may be TRBD1 (6 bases). Between the trimmed V and J ends, which lost 6 bases and 2 bases, there was a span of 11 bases. There are 13 residues in the CDR3. The germline V gene has CDR1 ENHRY and CDR2 SYGVKD. The CDR3 DNA follows: TGTGCCATCAGGGACACAGGGACCTACGAGCAGTACTTC. Translating gives CAIRDTGTYEQYF.

This clone was seen only a few times. The chain employs TRBV28 and TRBJ1-1, with 7 nucleotides matching TRBD1. Losses at the gene ends were 2 bases for V and 7 bases for J; bases not matched to a gene: 4. Germline CDR1 reads MDHEN; CDR2 reads SYDVKM. The CDR3 covers 13 residues. The CDR3 is CASSLRQGLEAFF. As DNA, the CDR3 is TGTGCCAGCAGTTTACGACAGGGTCTTGAAGCTTTCTTT.

This clone occurred once. V is TRBV7-9 and J is TRBJ2-7; 7 bases align to TRBD1. There are 13 residues in the CDR3. From germline, CDR1 is SEHNR and CDR2 FQNEAQ (reference sequence). The junction had 3 bases not matched to a gene; V was cut back by 4 bases and J by 3 bases. In DNA, the CDR3 is TGTGCCAGCAGCTCGGGACAGCGCTACGAGCAGTACTTC. Translating it yields CASSSGQRYEQYF.

This chain uses TRBV27 with TRBJ2-1, with TRBD2 identical over 9 bases. The CDR3 length is 17 residues. V lost 3 bases, J lost 8 bases, and 14 bases stayed unmatched. Germline CDR1 and CDR2: MNHEY and SMNVEV (reference sequence). The CDR3 loop is CASSFLFLAGGPHEQFF. DNA of the CDR3: TGTGCCAGCAGTTTTCTATTTTTGGCGGGAGGGCCGCATGAGCAGTTCTTC.

The CDR3 protein is CASRSGQAYQPQHF. The CDR3 DNA follows: TGTGCCAGCAGATCGGGACAGGCTTATCAGCCCCAGCATTTT. The rearrangement joins TRBV27 to TRBJ1-5, with 8 bases fitting TRBD1. The germline V gene has CDR1 MNHEY and CDR2 SMNVEV (reference sequence). The CDR3 runs 14 residues. Trimming cost V 6 bases and J 5 bases; bases outside gene matches: 6.

V gene TRBV18 combines with J gene TRBJ2-1, with 9 bases aligning to TRBD1. V was clipped by 4 bases and J by 6 bases; unmatched bases: 7. The CDR3 loop spans 15 amino acids. Germline lookup yields CDR1 KGHSH and CDR2 LQKENI. The CDR3 DNA sequence: TGTGCCAGCTCACATACAGGGGGCGCCTCCAATGAGCAGTTCTTC. This codes for CASSHTGGASNEQFF.

The V and J genes are TRBV4-1 and TRBJ1-4; perhaps TRBD1 as D (5 bases). Trimming removed 3 bases at V and 6 bases at J, with 11 bases between. Germline CDR1 MGHRA, CDR2 YSYEKL. CDR3 size: 14 residues. The CDR3 here is CASSQGPSDEKLFF. CDR3 coding DNA: TGCGCCAGCAGCCAGGGACCGTCTGATGAAAAACTGTTTTTT.

The V call is TRBV4-2, the J call TRBJ1-1; D gene uncertain. This CDR3 contains 14 residues. From germline, CDR1 is LGHNA and CDR2 YNFKEQ. V was pared by 0 bases and J by 8 bases, with 13 bases between. The CDR3 protein is CASSQEWASVEAFF. DNA of the CDR3: TGTGCCAGCAGCCAAGAGTGGGCATCGGTCGAAGCTTTCTTT.

This clone was seen once. The chain is built from TRBV7-9 and TRBJ2-7; TRBD1 matches 7 bases. CDR1 and CDR2 (germline): SEHNR, FQNEAQ (reference sequence). J lost 5 bases, V lost 1 base, and 2 bases had no gene match. The CDR3 runs to 13 residues. The CDR3 loop reads CASSLVTGNEQYF. The DNA for the CDR3 is TGTGCCAGCAGCTTAGTGACAGGGAACGAGCAGTACTTC.